The sequence of this T cell receptor beta chain was determined in a study of response to subunit inactivated influenza vaccine. Regarding the study as a whole: The authors offered the suggestion that each seasonal influenza vaccination recruits few new T cells.

TCRdb processed the RT-PCR reads anew with MiXCR; each CDR3 protein has one entry. Of 160,000 or so distinct CDR3 sequences in the sample, approximately 11% were seen once. This clonotype was picked up a small number of times. As yet, its antigen is unknown. V was pared by 3 bases and J by 1 base, with 7 bases between. CDR3 length equals 13 residues. CDR1 is SGHRS and CDR2 is YFSETQ in the germline V gene. The specimen was non-naive T cells sorted from PBMCs, collected 45 days after vaccination. The genes are TRBV5-1 and TRBJ1-2; D is unresolved. The TCR sequence derives from a man in his fifties who received an inactivated influenza vaccine. The CDR3 loop is CASSSRVNYGYTF. The CDR3 DNA reads as TGCGCCAGCAGCTCAAGAGTTAACTATGGCTACACCTTC.